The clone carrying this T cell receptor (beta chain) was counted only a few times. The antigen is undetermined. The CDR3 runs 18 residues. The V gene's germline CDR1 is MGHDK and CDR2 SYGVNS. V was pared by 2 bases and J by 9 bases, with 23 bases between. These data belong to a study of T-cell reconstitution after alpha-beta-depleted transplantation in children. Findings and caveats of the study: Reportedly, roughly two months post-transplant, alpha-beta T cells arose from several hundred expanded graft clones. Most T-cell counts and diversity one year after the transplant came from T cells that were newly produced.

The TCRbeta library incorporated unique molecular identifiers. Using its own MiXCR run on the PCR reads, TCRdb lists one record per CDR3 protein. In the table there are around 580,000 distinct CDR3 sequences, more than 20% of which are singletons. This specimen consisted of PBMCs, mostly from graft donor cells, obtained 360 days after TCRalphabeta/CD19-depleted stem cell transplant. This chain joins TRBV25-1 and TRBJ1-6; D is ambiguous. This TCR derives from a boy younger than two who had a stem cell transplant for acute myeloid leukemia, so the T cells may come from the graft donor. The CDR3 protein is CASSEGVRRQTFGSPLHF. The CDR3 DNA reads TGTGCCAGCAGTGAAGGCGTTCGGCGTCAGACCTTTGGTTCACCCCTCCACTTT.